These T cell receptor beta chains were read from a single sample in a study of blood T cell repertoires in COVID-19. Repertoires were generated with immunoSEQ multiplex PCR, while TCRdb's copy carries only in-frame clones and drops some. The sample holds more than 200,000 clones, approximately 90% seen once. Sequencing input: PBMCs or T cells enriched from blood (not recorded which). The origin of the receptors is a woman in her twenties or thirties who had recovered from COVID-19. Each CDR3 is given with its conserved first and last residue. A D gene is named only where the DNA matches it firmly. Size is stated for part of the rows, as once, few or many counts, or as a class when the clone is expanded.

j_gene,d_gene,abundance,v_gene,CDR3aa
TRBJ2-2,.,.,TRBV5-1,CASSLGREAGELFF
TRBJ1-1,.,.,TRBV5-6,CASTPGSRNTEAFF
TRBJ2-2,TRBD1,.,TRBV24-1,CATSDLGQGAAGELFF
TRBJ1-1,.,.,TRBV4-1,CASSQDSTEAFF
TRBJ2-7,TRBD2,few,TRBV28,CASSFSGIISYEQYF
TRBJ2-7,.,.,TRBV20-1,CSAGPEQYF
TRBJ1-2,.,.,TRBV6-5,CASSYRGNDGYTF
TRBJ1-1,.,.,TRBV7-9,CASSPDSVEAFF
TRBJ1-1,TRBD1,.,TRBV19,CASTLQGITTEAFF
TRBJ1-2,.,once,TRBV7-2,CASSSSGTNYGYTF
TRBJ2-7,TRBD2,.,TRBV4-3,CASSQEIAGGPGEQYF
TRBJ2-1,.,few,TRBV28,CASSSDRGLQSYNEQFF
TRBJ1-1,TRBD1,.,TRBV25-1,CASSDSGTGDTEAFF
TRBJ1-2,TRBD1,.,TRBV6-4,CASSENWDRGSGYTF
TRBJ2-1,TRBD2,.,TRBV4-1,CASSPRRTSGSNEQFF
TRBJ1-2,.,.,TRBV30,CAWSVNRDYGYTF
TRBJ1-2,TRBD1,.,TRBV7-9,CASSFFLPTGVGYGYTF
TRBJ2-1,TRBD2,.,TRBV9,CASSTQLAGGPRDEQFF
TRBJ2-6,TRBD1,.,TRBV11-2,CASSLTGWSNVLTF
TRBJ2-5,.,.,TRBV3-1/TRBV3-2,CASSQDGASETQYF
TRBJ2-5,TRBD2,.,TRBV4-1,CASSQGTSGRVEETQYF
TRBJ1-1,TRBD1,.,TRBV7-2,CASSWGQGNTEAFF
TRBJ1-2,TRBD1,.,TRBV28,CASSPNRDRASGYTF
TRBJ2-7,TRBD2,.,TRBV14,CASSPILAGIGSYEQYF
TRBJ2-7,TRBD1,.,TRBV6-4,CATTPGQAYEQYF
TRBJ1-1,.,.,TRBV28,CASRLQVQNTEAFF
TRBJ2-1,TRBD1,.,TRBV3-1/TRBV3-2,CASSQEFQGAYNEQFF
TRBJ1-5,TRBD1,.,TRBV27,CASSLNRDRNQPQHF
TRBJ1-3,.,.,TRBV3-1/TRBV3-2,CASSEYRVGNTIYF
TRBJ2-3,.,.,TRBV19,CASRTLTSTDTQYF
TRBJ2-6,.,.,TRBV7-9,CASSLSGRGSGANVLTF
TRBJ2-7,TRBD1,.,TRBV27,CASSLSTGTGHEQYF
TRBJ1-2,.,.,TRBV7-9,CASSLGGQEIGYTF
TRBJ1-2,TRBD1,.,TRBV13,CASSHQDRGPYGYTF
TRBJ2-3,.,.,TRBV5-1,CASSSGQTTDTQYF
TRBJ2-5,.,.,TRBV19,CASRRQGEETQYF
TRBJ2-7,.,once,TRBV30,CAWRASAYEQYF
TRBJ2-7,TRBD1,.,TRBV5-1,CASSSGGGQGAREQYF
TRBJ1-2,.,.,TRBV9,CASSGGHCTF
TRBJ2-1,TRBD1,.,TRBV7-9,CASSSPRDRVNEQFF
TRBJ1-1,.,.,TRBV29-1,CSVAKGDTEAFF
TRBJ2-7,.,.,TRBV27,CASSFEVGYEQYF
TRBJ2-7,.,.,TRBV30,CAWTRPLRNEQYF
TRBJ2-1,TRBD2,once,TRBV2,CVSSGAGGPSVGEQFF
TRBJ2-7,.,.,TRBV7-6,CASSLEPGHLYEQYF
TRBJ2-2,.,.,TRBV18,CASSPPATGELFF
TRBJ1-2,TRBD1,once,TRBV13,CASSLFRGIDGYTF
TRBJ2-1,TRBD1,.,TRBV14,CASSDRVVGEQFF
TRBJ2-7,TRBD1,.,TRBV7-9,CASSSDRFLGEQYF
TRBJ2-1,TRBD2,.,TRBV7-2,CASSLRTSLAGEAEQFF
TRBJ2-1,TRBD1,.,TRBV11-3,CASSRPGQGYNEQFF
TRBJ1-4,TRBD1,.,TRBV20-1,CVRDRGEKLFF
TRBJ2-3,.,once,TRBV18,CASSRTSGDTQYF
TRBJ1-4,.,.,TRBV13,CASSPRQANEKLFF
TRBJ1-1,.,.,TRBV30,CAWRDHTDTEAFF